Presented here are 21 T cell receptor beta chains from one specimen sequenced in a study of PD-1 blockade in classical Hodgkin lymphoma. Assay: immunoSEQ multiplex PCR; the TCRdb copy retains only in-frame clones and omits some. The sample lists 70,000 or so clones; 85% to 95% were seen once. The patients all showed relapse after autologous stem cell transplantation, while their brentuximab vedotin exposure varied. This specimen consisted of peripheral blood mononuclear cells (PBMCs), obtained at baseline. All receptors come from a human donor with classical Hodgkin lymphoma.

The V call is TRBV6-7, the J call TRBJ2-5, with D perhaps TRBD2 (5 bases). TRBV6-7 is recorded as an ORF, its role being uncertain. The ends were cut back, 9 bases at V and 5 bases at J, with 25 bases in the middle. CDR3 size: 16 residues. The CDR3 protein is CASGSGRRLAGETQYF. The CDR3 nucleotides read TGTGCCAGTGGAAGCGGCCGTAGGCTAGCCGGGGAGACCCAGTACTTC.

This chain links TRBV30 with TRBJ1-2; D call uncertain. The CDR3 is 12 residues long. Germline-derived CDR1 and CDR2 are GTSNPN and SVGIG (reference sequence). Trimming left V 1 base short and J 5 bases short, with 8 bases between. CDR3 region: CAWSAAKYGYTF. CDR3 DNA sequence: TGTGCCTGGAGTGCTGCAAAGTATGGCTACACCTTC.

The V call is TRBV6-1, the J call TRBJ2-7; tentatively, D is TRBD1 or TRBD2 (6 bases each). CDR1 and CDR2 (germline): MNHNS, SASEGT. V was pared by 6 bases and J by 9 bases, with 24 bases between. This CDR3 contains 15 residues. CDR3 DNA: TGTGCCAGCAGCCTGGGGGGCGGCAGCGTATTCGGGCAGTACTTC. Amino acids: CASSLGGGSVFGQYF.

The chain couples TRBV7-6 to TRBJ2-1; the match to TRBD2 covers 10 bases. Germline V gene sequence: CDR1 SGHVS, CDR2 FNYEAQ. V was pared by 2 bases and J by 5 bases, with 15 bases of the junction left unmatched. The CDR3 has 19 amino acids. The CDR3 nucleotides read TGTGCCAGCAGCTTAACCTCCGATACTACTAGCGGGAAGGACAATGAGCAGTTCTTC. Protein: CASSLTSDTTSGKDNEQFF.

This clone was seen a handful of times. CDR3 protein: CASSQEQENNYGYTF. CDR3 DNA sequence: TGTGCCAGCAGCCAAGAACAGGAGAATAACTATGGCTACACCTTC. The chain uses TRBV4-2 and TRBJ1-2; a weak D match, TRBD1 (5 bases). Germline loops: CDR1 LGHNA, CDR2 YNFKEQ. The CDR3 runs 15 residues. V was clipped by 0 bases and J by 1 base, with 9 bases between them.

This sequence joins TRBV21-1 and TRBJ2-1; the table's D call, TRBD2, was not checked against the DNA. TRBV21-1 is annotated as a pseudogene. CDR3 size: 20 residues. CDR3 amino acids: CASGSAAAPRWRRVYNEQFF. DNA for the CDR3: TGTGCCAGCGGTTCTGCCGCAGCACCCAGATGGAGGAGGGTCTACAATGAGCAGTTCTTC.

The chain combines TRBV9 with TRBJ1-2, with 8 bases that match TRBD1. The CDR3 is 15 residues long. Trimming removed 4 bases from V and 7 bases from J; junction bases left unmatched: 12. CDR1 SGDLS and CDR2 YYNGEE come from the germline V gene. The CDR3: CASSFLDRADGGYTF. CDR3 nucleotide sequence: TGTGCCAGCAGCTTTCTGGACAGGGCGGATGGTGGCTACACCTTC.

The V call is TRBV28, the J call TRBJ2-5, with 7 nucleotides matching TRBD1. The CDR3 consists of 16 residues. V was pared by 5 bases and J by 5 bases, with 14 bases of the junction left unmatched. Looked up from germline, CDR1 is MDHEN and CDR2 is SYDVKM. The CDR3 nucleotides are TGTGCCAGCAGTCCCGGGACAGAGAATTGGTTGGAGACCCAGTACTTC. It encodes CASSPGTENWLETQYF.

The chain uses TRBV9 and TRBJ2-5; 9 bases are a match to TRBD2. Losses at the gene ends were 0 bases for V and 5 bases for J; bases not matched to a gene: 8. The CDR3 is made up of 16 amino acids. Germline assignment: CDR1 SGDLS and CDR2 YYNGEE. CDR3 region: CASSVDSSGSWETQYF. The CDR3 region has the DNA TGTGCCAGCAGCGTAGATAGTAGCGGGAGTTGGGAGACCCAGTACTTC.

The rearrangement joins TRBV27 to TRBJ2-7, with D perhaps being TRBD1 or TRBD2 (6 bases each). This CDR3 region has 15 residues. Germline values: CDR1 MNHEY, CDR2 SMNVEV (reference sequence). V was pared by 7 bases and J by 0 bases, with 16 bases between. The DNA for the CDR3 is TGTGCCAGCAAAATAAGGGGGGCTGTCTCCTACGAGCAGTACTTC. Encoded protein: CASKIRGAVSYEQYF.

The genes are TRBV21-1 and TRBJ1-6. TRBV21-1 is recorded as a pseudogene. CDR3 size: 17 residues. The CDR3 bases are TGTGCCAGCAGCTCCAAGGACCCCAGCTCCTATAATTCACCCCTCCACTTT. This codes for CASSSKDPSSYNSPLHF.

The chain recombines TRBV4-3 with TRBJ2-1, with D possibly being TRBD1 (5 bases). CDR3 length: 16 residues. Trimming left V 4 bases short and J 2 bases short, with 15 bases between. Looked up from germline, CDR1 is LGHNA and CDR2 is YSLEER. CDR3 loop: CASSPRKWTTYNEQFF. The DNA of the CDR3 is TGCGCCAGCAGCCCCCGGAAGTGGACAACCTACAATGAGCAGTTCTTC.

This rearrangement joins TRBV7-3 to TRBJ2-5; D ambiguous. With 1 base removed from V and 3 bases from J, the gap between germline ends came to 6 bases. The CDR3 consists of 13 residues. Germline loops: CDR1 SGHTA, CDR2 FQGTGA. Written as DNA, the CDR3 is TGTGCCAGCAGCTTAAGAAGGGAAGAGACCCAGTACTTC. It encodes CASSLRREETQYF.

This chain links TRBV19 with TRBJ2-1; 7 bases are shared with TRBD2. J gave up 4 bases and V 3 bases, and 6 bases lay outside the gene matches. CDR3 length: 15 residues. Germline-derived CDR1 and CDR2 are LNHDA and SQIVND (reference sequence). In nucleotides, the CDR3 is TGTGCCAGTAGTATGGGAGGGGTGGTTTACAATGAGCAGTTCTTC. Its translation: CASSMGGVVYNEQFF.

The gene calls are TRBV19 and TRBJ2-1; D is undetermined. The germline gives CDR1 LNHDA, CDR2 SQIVND (reference sequence). The CDR3 sequence is 15 residues long. The ends were cut back, 6 bases at V and 0 bases at J, with 12 bases in the middle. CDR3 amino acids: CASRLTAVSYNEQFF. For the CDR3, the DNA is TGTGCCAGTAGATTAACAGCCGTCTCCTACAATGAGCAGTTCTTC.

The chain has TRBV30 and TRBJ2-1; D assignment may be TRBD1 or TRBD2 (5 bases each). Between the trimmed V and J ends, which lost 0 bases and 5 bases, there was a span of 8 bases. CDR3 length equals 13 residues. CDR1 is GTSNPN and CDR2 is SVGIG in the germline V gene (reference sequence). The CDR3 sequence: CAWSVGTDNEQFF. In nucleotides, the CDR3 is TGTGCCTGGAGTGTTGGGACGGACAATGAGCAGTTCTTC.

This chain connects TRBV2 to TRBJ2-5; possible D gene TRBD1, 6 bases. Germline V gives CDR1 SNHLY, CDR2 FYNNEI. Trimming cost V 7 bases and J 4 bases, with 16 bases left between them. CDR3 length equals 14 residues. This CDR3 reads CASTGAEGGETQYF. For the CDR3, the DNA is TGTGCCAGCACAGGGGCCGAAGGGGGAGAGACCCAGTACTTC.

J is TRBJ1-5 and V is TRBV19; perhaps TRBD1 as D (5 bases). The CDR3 contains 15 residues. The germline V gene has CDR1 LNHDA and CDR2 SQIVND (reference sequence). V gave up 3 bases and J gave up 0 bases, with 9 bases separating them. The CDR3 sequence is CASSMGGNSNQPQHF. The CDR3 nucleotides are TGTGCCAGTAGTATGGGGGGGAATAGCAATCAGCCCCAGCATTTT. The variable domain in full, completed from reference TRBV19 and TRBJ1-5, reads DGGITQSPKYLFRKEGQNVTLSCEQNLNHDAMYWYRQDPGQGLRLIYYSQIVNDFQKGDIAEGYSVSREKKESFPLTVTSAQKNPTAFYLCASSMGGNSNQPQHFGDGTRLSIL.

The rearrangement uses TRBV7-9 and TRBJ1-1; D gene uncertain. Germline V gives CDR1 SEHNR, CDR2 FQNEAQ (reference sequence). Trimming removed 7 bases from V and 1 base from J, with 10 bases in between. The CDR3 has 13 residues. CDR3 protein: CASTRDPNTEAFF. CDR3 nucleotide sequence: TGTGCCAGCACCAGAGACCCGAACACTGAAGCTTTCTTT.

The V gene is TRBV7-6, the J gene TRBJ2-7; D tentatively reads TRBD1 or TRBD2 (5 bases each). V was cut by 1 base and J by 1 base, with 11 bases left in between. The V gene's germline CDR1 is SGHVS and CDR2 FNYEAQ. The length of the CDR3 is 15 residues. As DNA, the CDR3 is TGTGCCAGCAGCTTAGAATCCGGGACGTCCTACGAGCAGTACTTC. The encoded protein is CASSLESGTSYEQYF.

This chain joins TRBV5-8 and TRBJ1-2; tentative D call: TRBD1 (5 bases). The germline V and J ends were trimmed by 1 base and 4 bases, with 14 bases remaining between them. The CDR3 is made up of 15 amino acids. Germline CDR1 SGHTS, CDR2 YDEGEE. The CDR3 coding sequence is TGTGCCAGCAGCTTGTTAGGGACGGGCGGCTATGGCTACACCTTC. Residues: CASSLLGTGGYGYTF.